The 4 T cell receptor beta chains presented below share a single source sample, sequenced in a study of blood T cell repertoires in COVID-19. The table came from immunoSEQ multiplex PCR; TCRdb's copy has only in-frame clones and leaves some out. The sample includes 110,000 to 150,000 clones, about 85% of them seen just once. Sequencing input: PBMCs or T cells enriched from blood (not recorded which). Source of these receptors: a woman between 40 and 55 years old who had recovered from COVID-19.

The gene calls are TRBV10-3 and TRBJ2-2, with 7 positions matching TRBD1. The CDR3 runs to 15 residues. The J segment lost 1 base and the V segment lost 6 bases, leaving 5 bases of the junction unmatched. Germline assignment: CDR1 ENHRY and CDR2 SYGVKD. CDR3 in DNA: TGTGCCATCAGCCCGGGACAGCGGAACACCGGGGAGCTGTTTTTT. Protein: CAISPGQRNTGELFF.

The rearrangement uses TRBV5-5 and TRBJ1-2; 8 nucleotides agree with TRBD1. Trimming at V came to 0 bases and at J to 3 bases, leaving 4 bases not matched to a gene. Germline CDR1 reads SGHKS; CDR2 reads YYEKEE (reference sequence). The CDR3 is made up of 15 amino acids. CDR3 sequence reads: CASSLAYRGDYGYTF. The CDR3 DNA is TGTGCCAGCAGCTTGGCGTACAGGGGGGACTATGGCTACACCTTC.

The rearrangement uses TRBV27 and TRBJ2-1; TRBD2 matches at 12 bases. The V gene end was trimmed by 2 bases and the J gene end by 6 bases; junction bases not matched to a gene: 11. The germline V gene has CDR1 MNHEY and CDR2 SMNVEV (reference sequence). The CDR3 has 18 residues. The CDR3 DNA reads TGTGCCAGCAGTTTAAAAACGTTAACTAGCGGGAGGACCAATGAGCAGTTCTTC. Its protein product is CASSLKTLTSGRTNEQFF.

V is TRBV19 and J is TRBJ1-1; TRBD1 aligns across 7 bases. Germline trimming cut 2 bases from V and 3 bases from J; bases unmatched to any gene: 3. CDR3 length: 14 amino acids. Germline V lookup: CDR1 LNHDA, CDR2 SQIVND (reference sequence). The CDR3 spells CASSIIGTDTEAFF. The CDR3 coding sequence is TGTGCCAGTAGTATAATAGGGACAGACACTGAAGCTTTCTTT.